Detailed here is one T cell receptor (beta chain). The study ran its PCR with 60 Vbeta and 13 Jbeta primers. Method: immunoSEQ multiplex PCR; TCRdb's copy keeps in-frame clones and lacks some. The table has about 74,000 clones, roughly 72% seen once. CDR3 size: 16 residues. V gave up 4 bases and J gave up 5 bases; unmatched junction bases: 5. CDR1 is SGHTA, CDR2 FQGNSA, per germline. This specimen belongs to a study of cytomegalovirus exposure and HLA in healthy donors. The rearrangement uses TRBV7-2 and TRBJ2-5, with 15 bases aligning to TRBD2. The sequence came from a woman aged 40 to 50 in good health and CMV-seropositive. The specimen sequenced was PBMCs. CDR3 sequence: CASSSGLAGGGETQYF. The CDR3 bases are TGTGCCAGCAGCTCGGGACTAGCGGGGGGAGGGGAGACCCAGTACTTC.